This T cell receptor (beta chain) was recovered during a study of shared clonotypes between healthy human individuals. Study overall: CD4 naive cells filled three plates per donor, CD4 memory three, CD8 naive two and CD8 memory one.

Positive CCR7 selection of CD45RO-negative cells yielded the naive CD8 cells, and terminally differentiated effector memory CD45RA+ cells were excluded. This clone was seen only once. Produced via immunoSEQ multiplex PCR; TCRdb's table is partial and in-frame only. This sample has some 2 million clones, with approximately 95% found just once. Specimen: naive CD8+ T cells sorted from blood. The TCR sequence derives from a man younger than 35 in good health.

CDR3 bases: TGCGCCAGCAGCCAAGGAGTGGAGCATTTAGCCAAAAACATTCAGTACTTC. Its translation is CASSQGVEHLAKNIQYF. The J gene is TRBJ2-4, the V gene TRBV4-3; D is uncertain. The V end was cut by 1 base, the J end by 0 bases, with 13 bases between. CDR3 length: 17 amino acids. From germline, CDR1 is LGHNA and CDR2 YSLEER.